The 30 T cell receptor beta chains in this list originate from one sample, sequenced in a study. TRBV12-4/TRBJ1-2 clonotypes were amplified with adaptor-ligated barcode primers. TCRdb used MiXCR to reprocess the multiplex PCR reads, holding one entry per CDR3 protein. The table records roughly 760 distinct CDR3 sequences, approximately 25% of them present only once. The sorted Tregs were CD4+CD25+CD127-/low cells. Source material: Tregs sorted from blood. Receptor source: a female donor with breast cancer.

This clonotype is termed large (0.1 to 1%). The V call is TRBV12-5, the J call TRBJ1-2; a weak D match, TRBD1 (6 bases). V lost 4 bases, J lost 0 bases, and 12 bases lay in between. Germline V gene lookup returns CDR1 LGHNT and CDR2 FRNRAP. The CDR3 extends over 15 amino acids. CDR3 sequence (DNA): TGTGCTAGTGGTTCGCAGGACAGAGCTAACTATGGCTACACCTTC. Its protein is CASGSQDRANYGYTF.

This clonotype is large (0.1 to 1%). CDR3 sequence: CASSYRDRSVYTF. The CDR3 region has the DNA TGTGCCAGCAGTTACCGGGACAGATCTGTCTACACCTTC. The gene calls are TRBV12-3 or TRBV12-4 and TRBJ1-2, with TRBD1 matching 7 bases. The CDR3 has 13 amino acids. V lost 4 bases to trimming and J lost 10 bases; unmatched junction nucleotides: 9.

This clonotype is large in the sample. As DNA, the CDR3 is TGTGCCAGCAGTCCTCCGGGACAGGGGTTCCATGGCTACACCTTC. It is translated as CASSPPGQGFHGYTF. The chain uses TRBV12-3 or TRBV12-4 and TRBJ1-2; 10 nucleotides align to TRBD1. The CDR3 has 15 amino acids. Germline trimming cut 5 bases from V and 6 bases from J; bases unmatched to any gene: 9.

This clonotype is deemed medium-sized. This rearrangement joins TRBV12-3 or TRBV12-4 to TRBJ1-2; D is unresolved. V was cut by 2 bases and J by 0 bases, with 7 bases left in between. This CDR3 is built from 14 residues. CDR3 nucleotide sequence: TGTGCCAGCAGTTTACTGGCCTCTAACTATGGCTACACCTTC. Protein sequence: CASSLLASNYGYTF.

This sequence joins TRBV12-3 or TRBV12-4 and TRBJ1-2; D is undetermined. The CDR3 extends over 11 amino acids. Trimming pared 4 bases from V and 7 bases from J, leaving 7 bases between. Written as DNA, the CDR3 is TGTGCCAGCAGTTCGGGTCCTGGCTACACCTTC. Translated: CASSSGPGYTF.

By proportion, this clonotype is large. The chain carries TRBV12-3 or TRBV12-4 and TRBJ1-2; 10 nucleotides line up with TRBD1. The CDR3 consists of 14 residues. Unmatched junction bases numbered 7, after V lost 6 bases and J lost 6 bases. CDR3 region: CASRIGTGDHGYTF. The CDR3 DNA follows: TGTGCCAGCAGAATCGGGACAGGGGACCATGGCTACACCTTC.

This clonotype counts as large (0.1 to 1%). CDR3 DNA sequence: TGTGCCAGCAGTTCAACAGGGTCGAGAGCTAACTATGGCTACACCTTC. Protein: CASSSTGSRANYGYTF. This chain joins TRBV12-3 or TRBV12-4 and TRBJ1-2; a possible D gene is TRBD1 (6 bases). V lost 4 bases and J lost 0, with 15 bases in between. The CDR3 runs to 16 residues.

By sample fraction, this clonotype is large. CDR3 DNA: TGTGCCAGCAGCTCGCCCGCGGACTATGGCTACACCTTC. Residues: CASSSPADYGYTF. The chain joins TRBV12-3 or TRBV12-4 to TRBJ1-2; no clear D gene. The length of the CDR3 is 13 residues. V was shortened by 6 bases and J by 3 bases, with 11 bases between the two germline ends.

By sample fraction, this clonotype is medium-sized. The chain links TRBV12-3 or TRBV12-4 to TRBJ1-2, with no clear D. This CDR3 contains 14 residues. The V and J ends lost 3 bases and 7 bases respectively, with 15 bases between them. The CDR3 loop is CASSFSGRVAGYTF. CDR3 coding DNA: TGTGCCAGCAGTTTCAGCGGGAGGGTAGCTGGCTACACCTTC.

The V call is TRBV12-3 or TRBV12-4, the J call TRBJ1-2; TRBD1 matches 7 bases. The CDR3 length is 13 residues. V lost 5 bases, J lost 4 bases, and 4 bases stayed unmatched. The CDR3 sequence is CASSGTDRYGYTF. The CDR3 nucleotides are TGTGCCAGCAGTGGGACAGATCGCTATGGCTACACCTTC.

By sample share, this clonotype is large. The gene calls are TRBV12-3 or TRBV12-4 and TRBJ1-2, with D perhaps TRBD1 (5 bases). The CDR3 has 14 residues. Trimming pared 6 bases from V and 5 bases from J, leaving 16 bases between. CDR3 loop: CASSPGPKSYGYTF. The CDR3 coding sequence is TGTGCCAGCAGCCCAGGGCCGAAATCTTATGGCTACACCTTC.

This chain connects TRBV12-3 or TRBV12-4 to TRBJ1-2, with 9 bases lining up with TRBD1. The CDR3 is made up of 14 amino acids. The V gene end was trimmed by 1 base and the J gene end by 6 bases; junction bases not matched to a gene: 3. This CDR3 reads CASSLGDRENGYTF. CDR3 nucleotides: TGTGCCAGCAGTTTAGGGGACAGGGAGAATGGCTACACCTTC.

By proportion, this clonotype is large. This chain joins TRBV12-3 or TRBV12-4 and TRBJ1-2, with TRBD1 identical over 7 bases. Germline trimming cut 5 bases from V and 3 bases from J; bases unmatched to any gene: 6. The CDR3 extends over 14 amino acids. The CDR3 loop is CASSTTGTDYGYTF. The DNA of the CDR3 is TGTGCCAGCAGTACAACCGGGACAGACTATGGCTACACCTTC.

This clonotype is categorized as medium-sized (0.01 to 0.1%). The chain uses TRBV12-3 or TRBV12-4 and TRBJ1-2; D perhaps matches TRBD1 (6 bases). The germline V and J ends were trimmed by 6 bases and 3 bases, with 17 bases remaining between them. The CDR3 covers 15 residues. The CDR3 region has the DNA TGTGCCAGCAGCCCTGCAGGGGATTTTCACTATGGCTACACCTTC. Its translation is CASSPAGDFHYGYTF.

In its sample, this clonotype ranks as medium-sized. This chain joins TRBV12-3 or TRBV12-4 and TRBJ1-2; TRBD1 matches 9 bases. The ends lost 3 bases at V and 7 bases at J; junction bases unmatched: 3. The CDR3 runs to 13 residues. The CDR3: CASSFRDRAGYTF. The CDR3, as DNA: TGTGCCAGCAGTTTCCGGGACAGGGCTGGCTACACCTTC.

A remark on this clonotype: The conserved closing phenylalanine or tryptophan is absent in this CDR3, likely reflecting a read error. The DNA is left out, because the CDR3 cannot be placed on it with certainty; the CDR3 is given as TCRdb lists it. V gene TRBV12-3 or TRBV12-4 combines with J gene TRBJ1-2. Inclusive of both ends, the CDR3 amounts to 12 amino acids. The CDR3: CASSRHNYGNTL.

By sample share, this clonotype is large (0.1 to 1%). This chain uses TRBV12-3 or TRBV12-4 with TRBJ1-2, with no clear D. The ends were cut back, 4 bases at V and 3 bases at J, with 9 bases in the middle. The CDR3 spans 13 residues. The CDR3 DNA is TGTGCCAGCAGTTCCGGGTTAGACTATGGCTACACCTTC. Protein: CASSSGLDYGYTF.

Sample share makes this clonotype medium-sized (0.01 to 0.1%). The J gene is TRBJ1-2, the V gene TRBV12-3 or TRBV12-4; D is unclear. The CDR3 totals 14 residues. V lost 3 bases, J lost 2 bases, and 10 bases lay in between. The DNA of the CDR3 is TGTGCCAGCAGTTTGGACGGAGCAAACTATGGCTACACCTTC. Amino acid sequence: CASSLDGANYGYTF.

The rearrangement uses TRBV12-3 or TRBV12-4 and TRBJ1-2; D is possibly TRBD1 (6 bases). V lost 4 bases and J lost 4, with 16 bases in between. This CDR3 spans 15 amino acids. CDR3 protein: CASSSRTASGYGYTF. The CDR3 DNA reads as TGTGCCAGCAGTTCCCGGACAGCCAGTGGCTATGGCTACACCTTC.

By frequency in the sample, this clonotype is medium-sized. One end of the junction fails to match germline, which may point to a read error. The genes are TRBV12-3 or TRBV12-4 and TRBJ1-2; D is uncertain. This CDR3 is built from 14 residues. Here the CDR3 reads CASSLYSENYVYTF. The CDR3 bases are TGTGCCAGCAGTTTATATAGTGAAAACTATGTCTACACCTTC.

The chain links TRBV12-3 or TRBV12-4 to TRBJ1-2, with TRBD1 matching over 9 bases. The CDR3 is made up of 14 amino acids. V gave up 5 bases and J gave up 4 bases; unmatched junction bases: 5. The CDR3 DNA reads TGTGCCAGCAGTATCGGGACAGGGTTCTATGGCTACACCTTC. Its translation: CASSIGTGFYGYTF.

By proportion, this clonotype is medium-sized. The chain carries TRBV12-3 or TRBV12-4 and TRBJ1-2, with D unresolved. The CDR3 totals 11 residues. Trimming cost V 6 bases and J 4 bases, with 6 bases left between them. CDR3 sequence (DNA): TGTGCCAGCAGCTCGATCTATGGCTACACCTTC. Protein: CASSSIYGYTF.

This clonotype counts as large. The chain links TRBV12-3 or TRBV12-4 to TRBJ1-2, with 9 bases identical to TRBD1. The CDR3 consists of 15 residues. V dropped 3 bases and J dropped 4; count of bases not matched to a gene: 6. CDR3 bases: TGTGCCAGCAGTTTCGGGACAGGGACTTCCTATGGCTACACCTTC. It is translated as CASSFGTGTSYGYTF.

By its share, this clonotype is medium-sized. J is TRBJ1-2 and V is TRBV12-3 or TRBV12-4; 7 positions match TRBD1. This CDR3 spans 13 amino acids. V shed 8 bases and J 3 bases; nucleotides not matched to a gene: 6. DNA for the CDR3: TGTGCCAGCTCGACAGGGATTGACTATGGCTACACCTTC. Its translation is CASSTGIDYGYTF.

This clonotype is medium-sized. The CDR3 DNA reads as TGTGCCAGCGGTTCCCAGGGGGCGCGAGGCTACACCTTC. Translating it yields CASGSQGARGYTF. The rearrangement links TRBV12-3 or TRBV12-4 to TRBJ1-2; 8 bases agree with TRBD1. The CDR3 has 13 amino acids. Germline trimming cut 8 bases from V and 8 bases from J; bases unmatched to any gene: 10.

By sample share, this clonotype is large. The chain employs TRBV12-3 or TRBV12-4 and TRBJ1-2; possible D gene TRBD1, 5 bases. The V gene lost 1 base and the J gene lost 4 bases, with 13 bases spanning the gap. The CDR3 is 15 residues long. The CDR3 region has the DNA TGTGCCAGCAGTTTAGTGGCAGGGAACGGCTATGGCTACACCTTC. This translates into CASSLVAGNGYGYTF.

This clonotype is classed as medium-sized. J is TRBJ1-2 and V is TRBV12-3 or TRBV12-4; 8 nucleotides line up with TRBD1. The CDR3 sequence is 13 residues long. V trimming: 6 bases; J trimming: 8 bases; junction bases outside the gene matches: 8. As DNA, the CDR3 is TGTGCCAGCAGCAGGACAGGGTACTCAGGCTACACCTTC. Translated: CASSRTGYSGYTF.

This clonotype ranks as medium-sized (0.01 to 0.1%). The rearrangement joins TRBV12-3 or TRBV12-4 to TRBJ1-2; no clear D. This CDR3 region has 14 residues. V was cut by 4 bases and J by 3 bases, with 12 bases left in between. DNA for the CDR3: TGTGCCAGCAGTTCGTCCGCTATCTACTATGGCTACACCTTC. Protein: CASSSSAIYYGYTF.

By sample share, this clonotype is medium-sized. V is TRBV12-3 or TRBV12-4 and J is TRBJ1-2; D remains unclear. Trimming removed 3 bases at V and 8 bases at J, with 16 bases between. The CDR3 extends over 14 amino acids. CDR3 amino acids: CASSFRREGVGYTF. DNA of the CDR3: TGTGCCAGCAGTTTTAGGCGGGAAGGTGTAGGCTACACCTTC.

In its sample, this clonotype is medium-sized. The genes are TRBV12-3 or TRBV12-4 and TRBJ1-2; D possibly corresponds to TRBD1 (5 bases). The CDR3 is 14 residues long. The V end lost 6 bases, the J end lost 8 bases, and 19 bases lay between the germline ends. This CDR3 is CASSSTGPEDGYTF. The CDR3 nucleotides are TGTGCCAGCAGCTCGACGGGACCGGAGGACGGCTACACCTTC.